This TCR beta chain was recovered during a study of CD8+ T cells in alopecia areata. cDNA reverse transcribed from extracted RNA served as the sequencing template. Measured with immunoSEQ multiplex PCR; TCRdb has only the in-frame clones, and not every one. The table records 170,000 or so clones, around 60% of them present only once. The treatment is: oral pan-JAK inhibitor, 5-10 mg twice daily. This specimen consisted of CD8+ T cells sorted from blood, obtained at week 24, from a patient treated with tofacitinib. The origin of this receptor is a human donor with alopecia areata.

CDR3 sequence reads: CASSLSPSYNSPLHF. As DNA, the CDR3 is TGTGCCAGCAGCTTATCACCTTCCTATAATTCACCCCTCCACTTT. The chain employs TRBV7-2 and TRBJ1-6; D gene unclear. The germline V and J ends were trimmed by 2 bases and 1 base, with 6 bases remaining between them. This CDR3 comprises 15 residues. The germline gives CDR1 SGHTA, CDR2 FQGNSA.